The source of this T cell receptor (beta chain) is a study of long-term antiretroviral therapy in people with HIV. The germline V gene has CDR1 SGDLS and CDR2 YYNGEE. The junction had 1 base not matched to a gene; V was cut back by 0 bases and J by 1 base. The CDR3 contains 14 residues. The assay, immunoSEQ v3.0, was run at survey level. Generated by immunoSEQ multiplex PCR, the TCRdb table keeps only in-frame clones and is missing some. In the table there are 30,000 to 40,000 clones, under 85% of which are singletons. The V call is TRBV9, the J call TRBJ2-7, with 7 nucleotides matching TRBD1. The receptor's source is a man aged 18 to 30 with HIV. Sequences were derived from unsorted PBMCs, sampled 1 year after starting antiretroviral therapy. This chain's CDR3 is CASSVGDRSYEQYF. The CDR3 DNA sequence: TGTGCCAGCAGCGTAGGGGACAGATCCTACGAGCAGTACTTC.